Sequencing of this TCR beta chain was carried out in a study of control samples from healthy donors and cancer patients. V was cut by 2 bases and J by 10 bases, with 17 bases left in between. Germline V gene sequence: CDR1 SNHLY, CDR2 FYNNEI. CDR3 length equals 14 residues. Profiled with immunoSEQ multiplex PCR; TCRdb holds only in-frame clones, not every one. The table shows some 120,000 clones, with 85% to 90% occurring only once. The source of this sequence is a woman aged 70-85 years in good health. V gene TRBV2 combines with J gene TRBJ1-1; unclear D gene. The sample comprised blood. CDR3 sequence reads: CASSESQALGRAFF. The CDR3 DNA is TGTGCCAGCAGTGAAAGCCAGGCCCTAGGTCGAGCTTTCTTT.